Below, one T cell receptor beta chain is given with its context. Its specificity is not known. As defined, naive CD8 cells were CD45RO-negative and positively selected for CCR7, with terminally differentiated effector memory CD45RA+ cells excluded. These data come from a study of shared clonotypes between healthy human individuals. For the study at large: A couple of women and a few men aged 18 to 49 made up the donors. Study-wide points: All-four-donor shared clonotypes had higher generation probabilities than non-shared clonotypes did.

This CDR3 has 15 amino acids. V lost 5 bases, J lost 7 bases, and 7 bases stayed unmatched. CDR1 and CDR2 (germline): SEHNR, FQNEAQ (reference sequence). The assay ran at deep level. Profiling relied on immunoSEQ multiplex PCR, and the TCRdb table lists in-frame clones only, not all of them. The repertoire holds around 600,000 clones, with more than 95% as singletons. The rearrangement joins TRBV7-9 to TRBJ2-1, with TRBD1 identical over 11 bases. The receptor's source is a man aged 25 to 40 in good health. The sample was naive CD8+ T cells sorted from blood. In nucleotides, the CDR3 is TGTGCCAGCAGCCAGGACAGGGGGCTTGGAAATGAGCAGTTCTTC. Translation gives CASSQDRGLGNEQFF.